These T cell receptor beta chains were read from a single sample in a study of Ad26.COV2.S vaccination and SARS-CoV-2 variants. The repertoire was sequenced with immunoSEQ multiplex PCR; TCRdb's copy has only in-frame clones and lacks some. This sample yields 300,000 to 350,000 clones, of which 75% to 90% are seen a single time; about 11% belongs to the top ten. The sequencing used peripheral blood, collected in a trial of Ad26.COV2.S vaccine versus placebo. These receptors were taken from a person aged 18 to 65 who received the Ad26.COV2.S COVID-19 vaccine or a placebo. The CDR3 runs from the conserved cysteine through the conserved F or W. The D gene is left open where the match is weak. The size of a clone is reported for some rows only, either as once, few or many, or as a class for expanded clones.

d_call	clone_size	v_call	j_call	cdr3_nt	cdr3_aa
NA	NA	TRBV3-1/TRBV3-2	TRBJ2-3	TGTGCCAGCAGCCCGTTCGACGTAGCGCCGAGCACAGATACGCAGTATTTT	CASSPFDVAPSTDTQYF
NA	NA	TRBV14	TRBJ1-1	TGTGCCAGCAGCCAACATACGGGAATTGGAACTGAAGCTTTCTTT	CASSQHTGIGTEAFF
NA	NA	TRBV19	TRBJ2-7	TGTGCCAGTAGTATCTCAGGGATTTCCTACGAGCAGTACTTC	CASSISGISYEQYF
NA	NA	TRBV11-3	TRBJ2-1	TGTGCCAGCAGCTCCGGACTAACGGATGAGCAGTTCTTC	CASSSGLTDEQFF
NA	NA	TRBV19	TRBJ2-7	TGTGCCAGTAGTTGGAGTCCTGGCTACGAGCAGTACTTC	CASSWSPGYEQYF
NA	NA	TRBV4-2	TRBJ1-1	TGTGCCAGCAGCTCCATAGGGGGAGGGAACACTGAAGCTTTCTTT	CASSSIGGGNTEAFF
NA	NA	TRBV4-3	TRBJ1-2	TGCGCCAGCAGCCGAGACCCTTCGATGGGCTACACCTTC	CASSRDPSMGYTF
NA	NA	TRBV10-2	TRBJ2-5	TGCGCCAGCAGTGAAGGGGGGTGGGGGACCCAGTACTTC	CASSEGGWGTQYF
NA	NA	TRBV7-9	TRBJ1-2	TGTGCCAGCAGCTCCTATACAGGGTCGGATCACTATGGCTACACCTTC	CASSSYTGSDHYGYTF
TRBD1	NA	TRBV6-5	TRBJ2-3	TGTGCCAGTAACCGGGACAGGGTTACTGTTACGCAGTATTTT	CASNRDRVTVTQYF
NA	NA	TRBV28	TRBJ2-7	TGTGCCAGCAGTGGATCCGGAAGGGGTCAAGAGCAGTACTTC	CASSGSGRGQEQYF
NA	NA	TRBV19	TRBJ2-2	TGTGCCAGTAGAGGTCAGGCGAACACCGGGGAGCTGTTTTTT	CASRGQANTGELFF
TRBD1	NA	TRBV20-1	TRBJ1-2	TGCAGTGCTAGTGGACAGGGAGGCTATGGCTACACCTTC	CSASGQGGYGYTF
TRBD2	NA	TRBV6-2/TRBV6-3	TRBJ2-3	TGTGCCAGCAGTTACTATCTGGGACTAGCGGAGAGCACAGATACGCAGTATTTT	CASSYYLGLAESTDTQYF
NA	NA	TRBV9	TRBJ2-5	TGTGCCAGCAGCGTAGCCCATGGCGAAGAGACCCAGTACTTC	CASSVAHGEETQYF
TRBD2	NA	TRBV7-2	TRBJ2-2	TGTGCCAGCAGCTTAGGTGGGACTAGCTTCCTGTGGGGTACCGGGGAGCTGTTTTTT	CASSLGGTSFLWGTGELFF
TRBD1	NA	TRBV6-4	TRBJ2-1	TGTGCCAGCAGTGTGTTTGGGACAGCGAGTTACAATGAGCAGTTCTTC	CASSVFGTASYNEQFF
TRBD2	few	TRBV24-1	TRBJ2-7	TGTGCCACCAGCAACCGGGACTACCCTTGGGAGCAGTACTTC	CATSNRDYPWEQYF
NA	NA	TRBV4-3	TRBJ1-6	TGCGCCAGCAGCCAAGATCGGAGGGGGTGGGTACCCCTCCACTTT	CASSQDRRGWVPLHF
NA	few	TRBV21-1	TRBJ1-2	TGTGCCAGCAGCAAAGTGCGGGACAGGCCGAGGAGCTATGGCTACACCTTC	CASSKVRDRPRSYGYTF
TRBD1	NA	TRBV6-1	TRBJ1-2	TGTGCCAGCAACAGCCGGGACAGCGCCAACTATGGCTACACCTTC	CASNSRDSANYGYTF
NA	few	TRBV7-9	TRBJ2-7	TGTGCCAGCAGCTCAGGACTCCGGCAGCACGAGCAGTACTTC	CASSSGLRQHEQYF
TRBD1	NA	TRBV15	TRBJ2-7	TGTGCCACCAGCAACAGGGGATACGAGCAGTACTTC	CATSNRGYEQYF
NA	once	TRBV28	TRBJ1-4	TGTGCCAGCAGTTTTAGGGGCCTGCAAGTGGAAAAACTGTTTTTT	CASSFRGLQVEKLFF
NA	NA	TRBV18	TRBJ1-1	TGTGCCAGCTCACCACTGAGGGGAGGCACTGAAGCTTTCTTT	CASSPLRGGTEAFF
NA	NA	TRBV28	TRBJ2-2	TGTGCCAGCAGTCCTCCTATCGGGAACTCGGGGGAGCTGTTTTTT	CASSPPIGNSGELFF
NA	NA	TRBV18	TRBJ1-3	TGTGCCAGCTCACGCGATTCGGGATCCCCGGCTGGAAACACCATATATTTT	CASSRDSGSPAGNTIYF
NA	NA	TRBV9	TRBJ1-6	TGTGCCAGCAGCGTAGATCCGGGGTGGAATTCACCCCTCCACTTT	CASSVDPGWNSPLHF
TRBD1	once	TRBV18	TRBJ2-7	TGTGCCAGCTCACCTAGGACAGGGGCATCCTACGAGCAGTACTTC	CASSPRTGASYEQYF
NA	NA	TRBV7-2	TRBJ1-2	TGTGCCAGCAGCTTAGGGGGTGGCTACACCTTC	CASSLGGGYTF
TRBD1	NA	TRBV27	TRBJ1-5	TGTGCCAGCAGGCCAGGGACAGGGGGCTTTCAGCCCCAGCATTTT	CASRPGTGGFQPQHF
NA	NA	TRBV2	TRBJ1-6	TGTGCCAGCAGTGAAAACGCGGGAATTAATTATAATTCACCCCTCCACTTT	CASSENAGINYNSPLHF
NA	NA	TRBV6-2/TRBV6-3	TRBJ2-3	TGTGCCAGCAGTTTTCTAGATGGCACAGATACGCAGTATTTT	CASSFLDGTDTQYF
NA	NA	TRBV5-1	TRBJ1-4	TGCGCCAGCAGCCCTTATCGGGTGGAAAAACTGTTTTTT	CASSPYRVEKLFF
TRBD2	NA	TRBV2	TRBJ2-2	TGTGCCAGCAGTCTAGCGGGAAGAGGGGAGCTGTTTTTT	CASSLAGRGELFF
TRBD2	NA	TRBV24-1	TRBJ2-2	TGTGCCACCAGTGAAAGCGGGAGGGCAGGCGGGGAGCTGTTTTTT	CATSESGRAGGELFF
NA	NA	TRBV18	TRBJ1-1	TGTGCCAGCTCACGATGGGGTGAGACTGAAGCTTTCTTT	CASSRWGETEAFF
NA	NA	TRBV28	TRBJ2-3	TGTGCCAGCAGTTTAAAGATTAGTGTGGTCCCAGATACGCAGTATTTT	CASSLKISVVPDTQYF
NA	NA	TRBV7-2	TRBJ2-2	TGTGCCAGCAGACCCCGAGCAGTGAACACCGGGGAGCTGTTTTTT	CASRPRAVNTGELFF
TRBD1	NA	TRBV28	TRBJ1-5	TGTGCCAGCAGGAAGGGACAGACACTAAATCAGCCCCAGCATTTT	CASRKGQTLNQPQHF
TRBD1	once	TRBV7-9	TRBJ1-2	TGTGCCAGCAGCTTACAGGGGGGCTATGGCTACACCTTC	CASSLQGGYGYTF
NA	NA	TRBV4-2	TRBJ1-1	TGTGCCAGCAGCCCCCGGGGGGGGAACACTGAAGCTTTCTTT	CASSPRGGNTEAFF
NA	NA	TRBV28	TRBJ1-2	TGTGCCAGCACCCTTCGGGGGATAAATGGCTACACCTTC	CASTLRGINGYTF
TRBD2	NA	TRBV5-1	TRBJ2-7	TGCGCCAGCAGCTCAATGACGACTAGCGGGGGGGCCTACGAGCAGTACTTC	CASSSMTTSGGAYEQYF
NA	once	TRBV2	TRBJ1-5	TGTGCCAGCAGTGAAGATGCGGCAGAAACAATTCTCCTCAATCAGCCCCAGCATTTT	CASSEDAAETILLNQPQHF
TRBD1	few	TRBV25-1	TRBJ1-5	TGTGCCAGCAGTGTTACAGGGGTCAAGCAGCCCCAGCATTTT	CASSVTGVKQPQHF
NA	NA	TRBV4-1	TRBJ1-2	TGCGCCAGCAGCCCCCTGTCCACGGGATCCTATGGCTACACCTTC	CASSPLSTGSYGYTF